These T cell receptor beta chains were read from a single sample in a study of blood T cell repertoires in COVID-19. Some clones are missing from TCRdb's copy, which holds only in-frame ones; the method was immunoSEQ multiplex PCR. This sample yields 25,000 to 30,000 clones, of which around 88% are seen a single time; 16% belongs to the top ten. Sequences were obtained from peripheral blood. The receptors originated from a human donor in a cohort sampled during active COVID-19. Each CDR3 is given with its conserved first and last residue. The order of the fields is V gene, J gene, clone size, D gene, CDR3 DNA, CDR3 protein. A D gene is named only where the DNA matches it firmly. For some rows the clone size is stated as once, few or many, or as a class when expanded; others skip it.

>TRBV4-2|TRBJ1-5|-|-
TGTGCCAGCAGCCAAGAATCAGGGCGCCCGAATCAGCCCCAGCATTTT
CASSQESGRPNQPQHF
>TRBV2|TRBJ1-1|-|TRBD1
TGTGCCAACTTAAACCGAGGACAGGGTGGCACTGAAGCTTTCTTT
CANLNRGQGGTEAFF
>TRBV6-5|TRBJ2-7|-|-
TGTGCCAGCAGTCTGCTAGGGGGCTCCTACGAGCAGTACTTC
CASSLLGGSYEQYF
>TRBV6-1|TRBJ2-1|-|-
TGTGCCAGCAGTGAAGTGGGGGACTTCTACAATGAGCAGTTCTTC
CASSEVGDFYNEQFF
>TRBV19|TRBJ2-7|-|-
TGTGCCAGTAGCCTACAGGGGTCGGGGGAGGAGCAGTACTTC
CASSLQGSGEEQYF
>TRBV29-1|TRBJ2-5|-|-
TGCAGCGTTAAACAGGTACAAGAGACCCAGTACTTC
CSVKQVQETQYF
>TRBV2|TRBJ2-3|-|TRBD2
TGTGCCAGCAGTAAAACTAGCGGGGGGACAGATACGCAGTATTTT
CASSKTSGGTDTQYF
>TRBV10-3|TRBJ1-1|-|TRBD1
TGTGCCATCAGCAAGACAGGGGGCGAGGCTGAAGCTTTCTTT
CAISKTGGEAEAFF
>TRBV7-3|TRBJ1-1|-|-
TGTGCCAGCAGCTTAACGTCACAGGGAAAGACTGAAGCTTTCTTT
CASSLTSQGKTEAFF
>TRBV5-6|TRBJ1-6|-|TRBD1
TGTGCCAGCCGCGCGCCAGGGGGATCACCCCTCCACTTT
CASRAPGGSPLHF
>TRBV5-1|TRBJ2-7|-|-
TGCGCCAGCAGCTTGGACTTCGAGCAGGGCGAGCAGTACTTC
CASSLDFEQGEQYF
>TRBV6-5|TRBJ2-7|-|TRBD2
TGTGCCAGCGCCTTACTAGTGGGGGGGTTCTACGAGCAGTACTTC
CASALLVGGFYEQYF
>TRBV18|TRBJ1-2|-|-
TGTGCCAGCTCACCCAGGGGCGACTCTAACTATGGCTACACCTTC
CASSPRGDSNYGYTF
>TRBV6-5|TRBJ2-4|once|-
TGTGCCAGCAGCCTCAGGGGTGACATTCAGTACTTC
CASSLRGDIQYF
>TRBV7-9|TRBJ1-5|-|-
TGTGCCAGCAGCGCCCCGGGCAATCAGCCCCAGCATTTT
CASSAPGNQPQHF
>TRBV3-1/TRBV3-2|TRBJ2-3|-|-
TGTGCCAGCAGCCAAGTGAAGTTGGCGGGTCCCCCCACAGATACGCAGTATTTT
CASSQVKLAGPPTDTQYF
>TRBV7-3|TRBJ2-3|-|TRBD1
TGTGCCAGCAGCCGGGACAGGGGAGAGGATACGCAGTATTTT
CASSRDRGEDTQYF
>TRBV10-3|TRBJ2-3|once|TRBD1
TGTGCCATCAGTGAGCTGGGGACAGCCTTCCAGGTGGGGAGCACAGATACGCAGTATTTT
CAISELGTAFQVGSTDTQYF
>TRBV9|TRBJ2-5|-|TRBD2
TGTGCCAGCAGCGTTACGACTAGCGGGGTTCAAGAGACCCAGTACTTC
CASSVTTSGVQETQYF
>TRBV5-1|TRBJ2-1|-|-
TGCGCCAGCAGCTTGCCGGCGGGCCCCGGGGGTGAGCAGTTCTTC
CASSLPAGPGGEQFF
>TRBV24-1|TRBJ2-3|-|TRBD2
TGTGCCACCAGTGACCGCGGGACTAGCGGGAGGGTTCGGGATACGCAGTATTTT
CATSDRGTSGRVRDTQYF
>TRBV24-1|TRBJ1-5|-|TRBD1
TGTGCCACCAGTGCCTCTCCGGGGACAGAGAATCAGCCCCAGCATTTT
CATSASPGTENQPQHF
>TRBV29-1|TRBJ1-1|-|-
TGCAGCGTTTCAAACAGCCCTTACACTGAAGCTTTCTTT
CSVSNSPYTEAFF
>TRBV7-9|TRBJ1-1|-|TRBD1
TGTGCCAGCAGTCCAGGGGGAAGAGTTACTGAAGCTTTCTTT
CASSPGGRVTEAFF
>TRBV19|TRBJ1-5|-|-
TGTGCCAGTACCGTCCAGGGCGGTCAGCCCCAGCATTTT
CASTVQGGQPQHF
>TRBV19|TRBJ2-3|-|TRBD1
TGTGCCAGCGCGGACAGGGGGCCCAGCACAGATACGCAGTATTTT
CASADRGPSTDTQYF
>TRBV7-9|TRBJ2-1|-|TRBD2
TGTGCCAGCAGCCCAGGGACTAGCGGGAGGGAAGAGTTCTTC
CASSPGTSGREEFF
>TRBV18|TRBJ1-3|-|TRBD1
TGTGCCAGCTCACCAAGACAGGGGACGGACACCATATATTTT
CASSPRQGTDTIYF
>TRBV7-7|TRBJ2-1|-|-
TGTGCCAGCAGCTTCGACGGAGGCTCCTACAATGAGCAGTTCTTC
CASSFDGGSYNEQFF
>TRBV27|TRBJ1-1|-|-
TGTGCCAGCAGCCTGGCGGGAGTACCAACTGAAGCTTTCTTT
CASSLAGVPTEAFF
>TRBV5-1|TRBJ1-2|-|TRBD1
TGCGCCAGCAGCCGCCCGGACAGGGGCAACTATGGCTACACCTTC
CASSRPDRGNYGYTF
>TRBV2|TRBJ1-4|-|-
TGTGCCAGCAGTGAAGCGCTTGGGGGAGGACGCACTTTT
CASSEALGGGRTF
>TRBV2|TRBJ1-2|few|TRBD1
TGTGCCAGCAGTGAAGGACAGGGGGAAGACTATGGCTACACCTTC
CASSEGQGEDYGYTF
>TRBV19|TRBJ2-5|-|-
TGTGCCAGTAGTCCCCGGGAAAGCGGCCAAGAGACCCAGTACTTC
CASSPRESGQETQYF
>TRBV7-8|TRBJ1-3|-|-
TGTGCCAGCAGCTTAGCTCCAGGGGCTGGAAACACCATATATTTT
CASSLAPGAGNTIYF
>TRBV5-4|TRBJ1-1|-|TRBD1
TGTGCCAGCAGCACTGGTGGGACAGGGGGCTGGGACACTGAAGCTTTCTTT
CASSTGGTGGWDTEAFF
>TRBV27|TRBJ1-3|few|-
TGTGCCAGCAGTCTCGGAGGAGGGGAGGGAAACACCATATATTTT
CASSLGGGEGNTIYF
>TRBV5-1|TRBJ2-7|once|TRBD2
TGCGCCAGCAGCTTGGCGCTAGCGGGAGGGCCCACCTACGAGCAGTACTTC
CASSLALAGGPTYEQYF
>TRBV28|TRBJ1-2|-|-
TGTGCCAGCAGTTCGGATGCGGGCTATGGCTACACCTTC
CASSSDAGYGYTF
>TRBV6-1|TRBJ1-3|-|-
TGTGCCAGCAGTGAAGACGGGAACTCTGGAAACACCATATATTTT
CASSEDGNSGNTIYF
>TRBV5-1|TRBJ2-1|-|TRBD2
TGCGCCAGCAGCTTGGGAGTAGCGGGGATTCGTAATGAGCAGTTCTTC
CASSLGVAGIRNEQFF